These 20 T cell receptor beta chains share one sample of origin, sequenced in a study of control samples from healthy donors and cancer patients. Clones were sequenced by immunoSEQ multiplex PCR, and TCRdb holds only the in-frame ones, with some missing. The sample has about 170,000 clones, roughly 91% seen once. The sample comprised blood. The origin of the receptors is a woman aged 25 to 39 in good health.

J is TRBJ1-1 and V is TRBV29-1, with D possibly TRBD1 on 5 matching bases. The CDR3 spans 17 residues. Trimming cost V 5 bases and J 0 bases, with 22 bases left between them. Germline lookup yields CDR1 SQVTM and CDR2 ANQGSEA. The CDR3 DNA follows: TGCAGCGTTTGGGAAGTGGGGGGGTTGAAGATGAACACTGAAGCTTTCTTT. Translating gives CSVWEVGGLKMNTEAFF.

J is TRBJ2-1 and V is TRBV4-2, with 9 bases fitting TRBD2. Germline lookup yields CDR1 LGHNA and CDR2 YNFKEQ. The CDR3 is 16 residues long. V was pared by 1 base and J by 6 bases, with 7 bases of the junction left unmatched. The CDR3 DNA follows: TGTGCCAGCAGCCAAGGTGAGGGTAGCGGGAGCAATGAGCAGTTCTTC. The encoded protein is CASSQGEGSGSNEQFF.

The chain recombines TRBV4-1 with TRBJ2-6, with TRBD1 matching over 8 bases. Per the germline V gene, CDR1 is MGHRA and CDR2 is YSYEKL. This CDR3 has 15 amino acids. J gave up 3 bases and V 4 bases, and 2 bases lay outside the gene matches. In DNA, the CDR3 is TGCGCCAGCAGCCCCAGGGGGCTTGGGGCCAACGTCCTGACTTTC. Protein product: CASSPRGLGANVLTF.

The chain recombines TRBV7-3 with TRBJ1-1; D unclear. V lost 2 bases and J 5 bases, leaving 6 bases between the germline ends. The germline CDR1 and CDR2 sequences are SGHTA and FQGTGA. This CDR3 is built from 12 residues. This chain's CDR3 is CASSLPGTEAFF. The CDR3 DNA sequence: TGTGCCAGCAGCTTACCGGGGACTGAAGCTTTCTTT.

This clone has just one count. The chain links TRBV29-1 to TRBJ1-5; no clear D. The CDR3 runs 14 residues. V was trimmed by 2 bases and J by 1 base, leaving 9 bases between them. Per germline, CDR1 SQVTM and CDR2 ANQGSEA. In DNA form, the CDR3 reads TGCAGCGTTGAATTATCGGGGAGCAATCAGCCCCAGCATTTT. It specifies CSVELSGSNQPQHF.

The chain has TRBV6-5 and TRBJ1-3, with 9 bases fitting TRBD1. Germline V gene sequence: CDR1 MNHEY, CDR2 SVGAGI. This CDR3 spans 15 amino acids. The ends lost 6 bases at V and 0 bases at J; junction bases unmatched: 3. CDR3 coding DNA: TGTGCCAGCAGCGACAGGGGGTTCTCTGGAAACACCATATATTTT. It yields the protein CASSDRGFSGNTIYF.

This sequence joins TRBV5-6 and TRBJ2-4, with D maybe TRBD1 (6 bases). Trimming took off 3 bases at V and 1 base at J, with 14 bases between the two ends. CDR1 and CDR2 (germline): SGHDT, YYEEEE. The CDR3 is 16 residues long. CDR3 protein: CASSSGPTGAKNIQYF. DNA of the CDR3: TGTGCCAGCAGCTCGGGCCCCACAGGGGCCAAAAACATTCAGTACTTC.

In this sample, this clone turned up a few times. The CDR3 bases are TGCAGCGTTGAAGAAATACAGGGGGACTATGGCTACACCTTC. Protein sequence: CSVEEIQGDYGYTF. The rearrangement joins TRBV29-1 to TRBJ1-2; 8 bases agree with TRBD1. With 0 bases clipped from V and 3 bases from J, the junction kept 3 bases outside the gene matches. The germline V gene encodes CDR1 SQVTM and CDR2 ANQGSEA. The CDR3 has 14 residues.

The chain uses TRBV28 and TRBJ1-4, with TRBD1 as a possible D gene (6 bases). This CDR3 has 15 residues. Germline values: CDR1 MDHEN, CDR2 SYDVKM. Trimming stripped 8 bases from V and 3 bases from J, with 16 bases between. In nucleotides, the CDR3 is TGTGCCAGCGGTGGGGGGGCGAGTGCTAATGAAAAACTGTTTTTT. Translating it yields CASGGGASANEKLFF.

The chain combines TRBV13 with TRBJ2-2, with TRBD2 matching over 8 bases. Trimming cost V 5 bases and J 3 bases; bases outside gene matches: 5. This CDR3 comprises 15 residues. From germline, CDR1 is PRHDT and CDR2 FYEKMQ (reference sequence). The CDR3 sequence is CASSPLAGDTGELFF. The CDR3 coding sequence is TGTGCCAGCAGCCCCCTAGCGGGTGACACCGGGGAGCTGTTTTTT.

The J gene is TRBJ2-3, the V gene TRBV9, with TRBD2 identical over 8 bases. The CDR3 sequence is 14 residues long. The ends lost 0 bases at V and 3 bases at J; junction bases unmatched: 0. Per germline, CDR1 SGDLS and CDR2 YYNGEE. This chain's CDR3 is CASSVGLATDTQYF. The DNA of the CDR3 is TGTGCCAGCAGCGTAGGACTAGCGACAGATACGCAGTATTTT.

CDR3 protein: CASSLGRTENTEAFF. CDR3 nucleotide sequence: TGTGCCAGCAGCTTAGGGCGGACAGAGAACACTGAAGCTTTCTTT. The V gene is TRBV7-9, the J gene TRBJ1-1; D might be TRBD1 (6 bases). The CDR3 is made up of 15 amino acids. Germline V gives CDR1 SEHNR, CDR2 FQNEAQ (reference sequence). V lost 1 base to trimming and J lost 1 base, with 10 bases between them.

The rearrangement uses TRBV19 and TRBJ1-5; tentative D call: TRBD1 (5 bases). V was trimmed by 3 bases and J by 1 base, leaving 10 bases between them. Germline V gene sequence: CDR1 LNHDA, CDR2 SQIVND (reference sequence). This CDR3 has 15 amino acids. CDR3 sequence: CASSIRVGSNQPQHF. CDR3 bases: TGTGCCAGTAGTATCAGGGTGGGGAGCAATCAGCCCCAGCATTTT.

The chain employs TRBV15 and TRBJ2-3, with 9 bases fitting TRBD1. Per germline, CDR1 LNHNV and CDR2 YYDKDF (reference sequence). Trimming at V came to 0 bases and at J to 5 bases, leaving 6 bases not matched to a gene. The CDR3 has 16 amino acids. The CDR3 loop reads CATSREDRGGLDTQYF. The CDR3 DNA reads TGTGCCACCAGCAGAGAGGACAGGGGTGGGTTAGATACGCAGTATTTT.

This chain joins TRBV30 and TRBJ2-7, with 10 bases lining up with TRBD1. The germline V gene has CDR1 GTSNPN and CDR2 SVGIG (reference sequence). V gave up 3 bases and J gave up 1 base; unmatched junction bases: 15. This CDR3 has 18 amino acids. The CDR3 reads CAWSRQGARATPSYEQYF. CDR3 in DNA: TGTGCCTGGAGCCGACAGGGGGCCCGGGCTACCCCGTCCTACGAGCAGTACTTC. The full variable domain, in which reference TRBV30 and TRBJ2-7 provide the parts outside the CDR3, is SQTIHQWPATLVQPVGSPLSLECTVEGTSNPNLYWYRQAAGRGLQLLFYSVGIGQISSEVPQNLSASRPQDRQFILSSKKLLLSDSGFYLCAWSRQGARATPSYEQYFGPGTRLTVT.

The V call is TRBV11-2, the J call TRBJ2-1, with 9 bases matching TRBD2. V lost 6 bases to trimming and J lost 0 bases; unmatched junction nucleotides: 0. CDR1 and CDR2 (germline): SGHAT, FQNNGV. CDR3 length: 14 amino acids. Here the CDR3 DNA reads TGTGCCAGCAGTAGCGGGGGCTCCTACAATGAGCAGTTCTTC. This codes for CASSSGGSYNEQFF. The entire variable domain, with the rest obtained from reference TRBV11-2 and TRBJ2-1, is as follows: EAGVAQSPRYKIIEKRQSVAFWCNPISGHATLYWYQQILGQGPKLLIQFQNNGVVDDSQLPKDRFSAERLKGVDSTLKIQPAKLEDSAVYLCASSSGGSYNEQFFGPGTRLTVL.

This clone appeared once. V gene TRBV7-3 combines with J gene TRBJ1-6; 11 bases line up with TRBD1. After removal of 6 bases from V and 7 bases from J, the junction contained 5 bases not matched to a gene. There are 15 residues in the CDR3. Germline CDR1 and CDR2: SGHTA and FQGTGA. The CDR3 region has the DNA TGTGCCAGCAGGGAGGGACAGGGGGAAAATTCACCCCTCCACTTT. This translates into CASREGQGENSPLHF.

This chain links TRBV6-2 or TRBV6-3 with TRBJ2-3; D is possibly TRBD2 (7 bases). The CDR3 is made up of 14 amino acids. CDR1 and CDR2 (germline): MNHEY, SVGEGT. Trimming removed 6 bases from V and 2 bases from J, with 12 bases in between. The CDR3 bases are TGTGCCAGCAGCACGGGGGGACACACAGATACGCAGTATTTT. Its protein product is CASSTGGHTDTQYF.

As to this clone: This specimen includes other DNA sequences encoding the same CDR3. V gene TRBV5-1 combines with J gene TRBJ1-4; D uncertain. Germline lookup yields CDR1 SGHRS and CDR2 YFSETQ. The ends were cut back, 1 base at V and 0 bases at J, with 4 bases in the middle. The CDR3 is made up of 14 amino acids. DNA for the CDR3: TGCGCCAGCAGCTTGACAGCAACTAATGAAAAACTGTTTTTT. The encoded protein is CASSLTATNEKLFF.

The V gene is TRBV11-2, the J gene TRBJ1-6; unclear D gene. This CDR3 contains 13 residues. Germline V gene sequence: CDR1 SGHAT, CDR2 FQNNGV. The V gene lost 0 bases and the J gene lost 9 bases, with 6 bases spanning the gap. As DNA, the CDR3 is TGTGCCAGCAGCTTAGAGTTGGTTTCACCCCTCCACTTT. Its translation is CASSLELVSPLHF.